This TCR beta chain was profiled in a study of a mutant IDH1 vaccine in newly diagnosed glioma. Overall study context: Vaccine administration was initiated 4-6 weeks following radiotherapy alone, or with temozolomide cycles.

Note on this clone: The antigen remains unidentified.

Clones were sequenced by immunoSEQ multiplex PCR, and TCRdb holds only the in-frame ones, with some missing. The table includes over 80,000 clones, 80% to 90% detected once. Trimming stripped 10 bases from V and 5 bases from J, with 6 bases between. The CDR3 covers 9 residues. Germline V lookup: CDR1 MDHEN, CDR2 SYDVKM. Time point denoted: week 47, end of study. Each vaccine dose was 300 ug of mutant IDH1 20-mer peptide, with topical imiquimod. This receptor was identified in a man aged 35 to 55 with glioma. The material sequenced was PBMCs, taken from a glioma patient whose treatment included an IDH1 peptide vaccine. The J gene is TRBJ2-7, the V gene TRBV28, with D uncertain. CDR3 region: CATMDEQYF. The CDR3 region has the DNA TGTGCCACCATGGACGAGCAGTACTTC. Full variable domain (outside the CDR3, taken from reference TRBV28 and TRBJ2-7): DVKVTQSSRYLVKRTGEKVFLECVQDMDHENMFWYRQDPGLGLRLIYFSYDVKMKEKGDIPEGYSVSREKKERFSLILESASTNQTSMYLCATMDEQYFGPGTRLTVT.